These 32 T cell receptor beta chains share one sample of origin, sequenced in a study of blood T cell repertoires in COVID-19. Sequencing used immunoSEQ multiplex PCR; TCRdb keeps in-frame clones, though not all of them. The profile shows about 170,000 clones, around 82% of them singletons. The sample comprised peripheral blood. These receptor sequences come from a woman aged 40 to 50 with COVID-19, enrolled during active disease.

CDR3 sequence (DNA): TGCAGCGCCCTCCACGGGGGAGAGACCCAGTACTTC. Translated, it gives CSALHGGETQYF. J is TRBJ2-5 and V is TRBV29-1; D might be TRBD2 (6 bases). Germline CDR1 SQVTM, CDR2 ANQGSEA. V lost 7 bases, J lost 4 bases, and 13 bases lay in between. This CDR3 is 12 amino acids long.

V usage is TRBV28 and J usage is TRBJ1-5; the match to TRBD1 covers 8 bases. This CDR3 region has 15 residues. Germline values: CDR1 MDHEN, CDR2 SYDVKM. After removal of 3 bases from V and 5 bases from J, the junction contained 6 bases not matched to a gene. CDR3: CASSLWTGRDQPQHF. CDR3 coding DNA: TGTGCCAGCAGTTTGTGGACAGGGAGGGATCAGCCCCAGCATTTT.

The V gene is TRBV20-1, the J gene TRBJ2-5; the D gene is possibly TRBD1 (5 bases). This CDR3 has 11 amino acids. Germline V gene sequence: CDR1 DFQATT, CDR2 SNEGSKA (reference sequence). The V end lost 4 bases, the J end lost 5 bases, and 8 bases lay between the germline ends. CDR3 nucleotide sequence: TGCAGTGCTAACAGGATGGAGACCCAGTACTTC. Translating gives CSANRMETQYF.

This clone was detected only once. The chain links TRBV5-5 to TRBJ1-4; D gene unclear. Germline V gives CDR1 SGHKS, CDR2 YYEKEE (reference sequence). V shed 2 bases and J shed 1 base, with 12 bases lying between them. The CDR3 is made up of 16 amino acids. The DNA for the CDR3 is TGTGCCAGCAGCTTCGGAGGAGGACGAACTAATGAAAAACTGTTTTTT. Protein: CASSFGGGRTNEKLFF.

The table lists this clone with a count of one. V usage is TRBV19 and J usage is TRBJ2-7; D unclear. Germline assignment: CDR1 LNHDA and CDR2 SQIVND (reference sequence). The CDR3 sequence is 13 residues long. Trimming pared 5 bases from V and 4 bases from J, leaving 12 bases between. Written as DNA, the CDR3 is TGTGCCAGTAGTGCATCCCTCGGGTACGAGCAGTACTTC. The encoded protein is CASSASLGYEQYF.

This sequence joins TRBV4-1 and TRBJ1-2; D gene uncertain. Germline CDR1 and CDR2: MGHRA and YSYEKL. The CDR3 covers 15 residues. Trimming left V 3 bases short and J 2 bases short, with 13 bases between. This chain's CDR3 is CASSHRQEPNYGYTF. Here the CDR3 DNA reads TGCGCCAGCAGCCATAGGCAGGAACCGAACTATGGCTACACCTTC.

This chain uses TRBV5-8 with TRBJ1-1; TRBD1 aligns across 8 bases. The CDR3 runs to 14 residues. In germline, CDR1 is SGHTS, CDR2 YDEGEE. V gave up 3 bases and J gave up 3 bases; unmatched junction bases: 4. Written as DNA, the CDR3 is TGTGCCAGCAGCTACACAGGGGGGGACACTGAAGCTTTCTTT. It codes for CASSYTGGDTEAFF.

This clone was detected ten times or more. The genes are TRBV30 and TRBJ2-2, with a tentative D call TRBD1 (5 bases). The CDR3 is 14 amino acids. With 3 bases removed from V and 4 bases from J, the gap between germline ends came to 12 bases. Germline assignment: CDR1 GTSNPN and CDR2 SVGIG (reference sequence). The CDR3 nucleotides are TGTGCCTGGAGGGGCCCAGGGTCCACCGGGGAGCTGTTTTTT. It specifies CAWRGPGSTGELFF. The complete variable domain, with remaining parts taken from reference TRBV30 and TRBJ2-2, reads SQTIHQWPATLVQPVGSPLSLECTVEGTSNPNLYWYRQAAGRGLQLLFYSVGIGQISSEVPQNLSASRPQDRQFILSSKKLLLSDSGFYLCAWRGPGSTGELFFGEGSRLTVL.

The V gene is TRBV7-3, the J gene TRBJ2-1, with D uncertain. This CDR3 contains 14 residues. V dropped 5 bases and J dropped 0 bases, with 8 bases sitting between them. CDR1 and CDR2 (germline): SGHTA, FQGTGA. CDR3 amino acids: CASSQSASYNEQFF. In DNA, the CDR3 is TGTGCCAGCAGCCAAAGCGCCTCCTACAATGAGCAGTTCTTC.

The chain recombines TRBV6-5 with TRBJ2-7; 7 positions agree with TRBD1. J was trimmed by 9 bases and V by 6 bases; bases with no gene match: 11. Germline loops: CDR1 MNHEY, CDR2 SVGAGI. The length of the CDR3 is 13 residues. The CDR3 DNA reads TGTGCCAGCAGCTCAGGACAGGTCAGAAGGCAGTACTTC. The encoded protein is CASSSGQVRRQYF.

The chain links TRBV27 to TRBJ1-2; D possibly corresponds to TRBD1 (6 bases). The germline V gene encodes CDR1 MNHEY and CDR2 SMNVEV (reference sequence). CDR3 length equals 13 residues. V shed 8 bases and J shed 6 bases, with 16 bases lying between them. CDR3: CASYSQGIDGYTF. The CDR3 DNA sequence: TGTGCCAGCTATTCCCAGGGGATTGATGGCTACACCTTC.

The chain combines TRBV6-2 or TRBV6-3 with TRBJ2-1, with 11 bases fitting TRBD2. Germline CDR1 and CDR2: MNHEY and SVGEGT. CDR3 size: 14 residues. Trimming removed 6 bases from V and 9 bases from J; junction bases left unmatched: 7. This CDR3 reads CASSPTSGSVEQFF. For the CDR3, the DNA is TGTGCCAGCAGCCCCACTAGCGGGAGTGTTGAGCAGTTCTTC.

V is TRBV2 and J is TRBJ1-2, with D perhaps TRBD1 (6 bases). The germline gives CDR1 SNHLY, CDR2 FYNNEI. V was shortened by 6 bases and J by 2 bases, with 16 bases between the two germline ends. This CDR3 is 15 amino acids long. CDR3 region: CASRFEPTGNYGYTF. CDR3 nucleotide sequence: TGTGCCAGCAGGTTTGAACCGACAGGAAACTATGGCTACACCTTC.

The gene calls are TRBV28 and TRBJ1-5; D perhaps matches TRBD1 (5 bases). This CDR3 comprises 22 residues. Trimming left V 5 bases short and J 4 bases short, with 36 bases between. Germline CDR1 MDHEN, CDR2 SYDVKM. The CDR3 nucleotides are TGTGCCAGCAGTCGGGGGGGTTTGGGGTCCCGGGTGGTGGCACAAATAAATCAGCCCCAGCATTTT. Encoded protein: CASSRGGLGSRVVAQINQPQHF.

This clone was counted a few times. The chain joins TRBV9 to TRBJ1-6, with D unclear. The germline V gene has CDR1 SGDLS and CDR2 YYNGEE. The CDR3 totals 15 residues. Trimming shortened V by 4 bases and J by 8 bases, and 16 bases separated the two germline ends. The CDR3, as DNA: TGTGCCAGCAGCCCAGAGGTCAGCGACCATTCACCCCTCCACTTT. It yields the protein CASSPEVSDHSPLHF.

The V call is TRBV2, the J call TRBJ1-6; no definite D call. This CDR3 is built from 11 residues. Germline CDR1 is SNHLY and CDR2 is FYNNEI. With 4 bases removed from V and 8 bases from J, the gap between germline ends came to 3 bases. The DNA for the CDR3 is TGTGCCAGCAGTGTAGATTCACCCCTCCACTTT. It yields the protein CASSVDSPLHF. Filled out from reference TRBV2 and TRBJ1-6, the complete variable domain reads EPEVTQTPSHQVTQMGQEVILRCVPISNHLYFYWYRQILGQKVEFLVSFYNNEISEKSEIFDDQFSVERPDGSNFTLKIRSTKLEDSAMYFCASSVDSPLHFGNGTRLTVT.

The rearrangement uses TRBV27 and TRBJ1-1; weak D call: TRBD1 (5 bases). CDR1 MNHEY and CDR2 SMNVEV come from the germline V gene (reference sequence). The V gene lost 2 bases and the J gene lost 0 bases, with 13 bases spanning the gap. The CDR3 is made up of 16 amino acids. In nucleotides, the CDR3 is TGTGCCAGCAGTTTAGGGGGAGGGATCATGAACACTGAAGCTTTCTTT. Protein sequence: CASSLGGGIMNTEAFF.

This chain connects TRBV11-2 to TRBJ2-5; D gene uncertain. V dropped 7 bases and J dropped 1 base, with 13 bases sitting between them. CDR1 is SGHAT and CDR2 is FQNNGV in the germline V gene. The CDR3 extends over 14 amino acids. The CDR3 reads CASTLFSGQETQYF. CDR3 nucleotides: TGTGCCAGCACCCTCTTCAGTGGCCAAGAGACCCAGTACTTC.

The chain combines TRBV7-2 with TRBJ1-1; D uncertain. This CDR3 region has 13 residues. Trimming left V 5 bases short and J 4 bases short, with 11 bases between. The germline V gene has CDR1 SGHTA and CDR2 FQGNSA. The CDR3: CASSRRQSTEAFF. CDR3 bases: TGTGCCAGCAGCCGCAGGCAGAGCACTGAAGCTTTCTTT.

This chain uses TRBV2 with TRBJ1-4; 8 bases line up with TRBD1. The CDR3 is 14 amino acids. V shed 7 bases, J shed 8 bases, and the junction held 9 bases outside the gene matches. Germline loops: CDR1 SNHLY, CDR2 FYNNEI. CDR3: CASNQDRVVEKLFF. The CDR3 DNA reads TGTGCCAGCAACCAGGACAGGGTGGTGGAAAAACTGTTTTTT.

The chain combines TRBV24-1 with TRBJ2-1; D perhaps matches TRBD2 (5 bases). V was clipped by 2 bases and J by 7 bases, with 5 bases between them. Germline CDR1 is KGHDR and CDR2 is SFDVKD. The length of the CDR3 is 12 residues. CDR3 in amino acids: CATSDWRNEQFF. The CDR3 nucleotides read TGTGCCACCAGTGATTGGAGGAATGAGCAGTTCTTC.

This rearrangement joins TRBV5-4 to TRBJ1-1; D gene uncertain. This CDR3 contains 14 residues. Deletions cut 0 bases from V and 5 bases from J, with 11 bases between. Germline V gives CDR1 SGHNT, CDR2 YYREEE (reference sequence). CDR3 loop: CASSLDGGPTEAFF. CDR3 sequence (DNA): TGTGCCAGCAGCTTGGACGGTGGGCCGACTGAAGCTTTCTTT.

The V and J genes are TRBV2 and TRBJ2-1; 8 bases are shared with TRBD1. The germline gives CDR1 SNHLY, CDR2 FYNNEI. There are 13 residues in the CDR3. V gave up 6 bases and J gave up 10 bases; unmatched junction bases: 8. The CDR3 DNA follows: TGTGCCAGCAGCTACAGGGGGGTCTTGGAGCAGTTCTTC. It translates to CASSYRGVLEQFF. The entire variable domain, with the rest obtained from reference TRBV2 and TRBJ2-1, is as follows: EPEVTQTPSHQVTQMGQEVILRCVPISNHLYFYWYRQILGQKVEFLVSFYNNEISEKSEIFDDQFSVERPDGSNFTLKIRSTKLEDSAMYFCASSYRGVLEQFFGPGTRLTVL.

The chain has TRBV11-2 and TRBJ2-5; 8 bases line up with TRBD2. Germline-derived CDR1 and CDR2 are SGHAT and FQNNGV. CDR3 length equals 16 residues. J was trimmed by 1 base and V by 5 bases; bases with no gene match: 9. CDR3 DNA: TGTGCCAGCAGCCCCCAAGGGCGGGGGGTCCAAGAGACCCAGTACTTC. It is translated as CASSPQGRGVQETQYF. Full variable domain (remainder filled in from reference TRBV11-2 and TRBJ2-5): EAGVAQSPRYKIIEKRQSVAFWCNPISGHATLYWYQQILGQGPKLLIQFQNNGVVDDSQLPKDRFSAERLKGVDSTLKIQPAKLEDSAVYLCASSPQGRGVQETQYFGPGTRLLVL.

V is TRBV28 and J is TRBJ2-5, with 13 bases matching TRBD2. The junction had 9 bases not matched to a gene; V was cut back by 7 bases and J by 7 bases. Per germline, CDR1 MDHEN and CDR2 SYDVKM. CDR3 length equals 15 residues. The CDR3 sequence is CASNLRTSGRGTQYF. Here the CDR3 DNA reads TGTGCCAGCAACCTACGGACTAGCGGGAGAGGGACCCAGTACTTC.

This clone occurred a few times. The CDR3 sequence: CASRGKISGELFF. CDR3 DNA sequence: TGTGCCAGCCGAGGAAAGATATCCGGGGAGCTGTTTTTT. The chain joins TRBV19 to TRBJ2-2; no clear D gene. The germline V gene encodes CDR1 LNHDA and CDR2 SQIVND (reference sequence). The length of the CDR3 is 13 residues. With 9 bases removed from V and 6 bases from J, the gap between germline ends came to 14 bases.

The chain combines TRBV27 with TRBJ1-4, with D possibly being TRBD1 (6 bases). The length of the CDR3 is 19 residues. Between the trimmed V and J ends, which lost 5 bases and 0 bases, there was a span of 22 bases. Germline V CDR1 and CDR2: MNHEY, SMNVEV (reference sequence). The CDR3 region is CASSPEGGNIISTNEKLFF. The DNA for the CDR3 is TGTGCCAGCAGTCCTGAAGGGGGAAACATCATTTCAACTAATGAAAAACTGTTTTTT.

V and J are TRBV7-2 and TRBJ2-2; maybe TRBD1 (5 bases). V shed 1 base and J shed 7 bases, with 10 bases lying between them. The CDR3 contains 14 residues. CDR1 SGHTA and CDR2 FQGNSA come from the germline V gene. The CDR3 DNA follows: TGTGCCAGCAGCTTAGGGGGCGGTTACGGGGAGCTGTTTTTT. Amino acids: CASSLGGGYGELFF.

The chain is built from TRBV7-9 and TRBJ2-3; 13 positions match TRBD2. This CDR3 is built from 17 residues. The V gene's germline CDR1 is SEHNR and CDR2 FQNEAQ (reference sequence). V gave up 3 bases and J gave up 4 bases; unmatched junction bases: 7. CDR3 in DNA: TGTGCCAGCAGCTTCGGACTAGCGGGAGTGGTGGCAGATACGCAGTATTTT. This translates into CASSFGLAGVVADTQYF.

The chain couples TRBV19 to TRBJ1-1; D remains ambiguous. This CDR3 contains 15 residues. Looked up from germline, CDR1 is LNHDA and CDR2 is SQIVND (reference sequence). V shed 2 bases and J shed 1 base, with 11 bases lying between them. The CDR3: CASSIPLGGNTEAFF. The DNA of the CDR3 is TGTGCCAGTAGTATACCCCTCGGAGGGAACACTGAAGCTTTCTTT.

This CDR3 is CASSTLLAGDLYF. CDR3 sequence (DNA): TGTGCCAGCAGCACCTTACTAGCGGGGGACCTGTATTTT. The chain uses TRBV7-9 and TRBJ2-3; 11 bases match TRBD2. The CDR3 is 13 residues long. With V trimmed by 5 bases and J by 14 bases, 9 bases remained unmatched. CDR1 and CDR2 (germline): SEHNR, FQNEAQ (reference sequence).

The V call is TRBV27, the J call TRBJ2-7; 8 bases fit TRBD1. The CDR3 runs to 14 residues. The germline V gene has CDR1 MNHEY and CDR2 SMNVEV (reference sequence). Germline trimming cut 2 bases from V and 1 base from J; bases unmatched to any gene: 1. The DNA of the CDR3 is TGTGCCAGCAGTTTAAGGACAGGGTCCTACGAGCAGTACTTC. As protein: CASSLRTGSYEQYF.